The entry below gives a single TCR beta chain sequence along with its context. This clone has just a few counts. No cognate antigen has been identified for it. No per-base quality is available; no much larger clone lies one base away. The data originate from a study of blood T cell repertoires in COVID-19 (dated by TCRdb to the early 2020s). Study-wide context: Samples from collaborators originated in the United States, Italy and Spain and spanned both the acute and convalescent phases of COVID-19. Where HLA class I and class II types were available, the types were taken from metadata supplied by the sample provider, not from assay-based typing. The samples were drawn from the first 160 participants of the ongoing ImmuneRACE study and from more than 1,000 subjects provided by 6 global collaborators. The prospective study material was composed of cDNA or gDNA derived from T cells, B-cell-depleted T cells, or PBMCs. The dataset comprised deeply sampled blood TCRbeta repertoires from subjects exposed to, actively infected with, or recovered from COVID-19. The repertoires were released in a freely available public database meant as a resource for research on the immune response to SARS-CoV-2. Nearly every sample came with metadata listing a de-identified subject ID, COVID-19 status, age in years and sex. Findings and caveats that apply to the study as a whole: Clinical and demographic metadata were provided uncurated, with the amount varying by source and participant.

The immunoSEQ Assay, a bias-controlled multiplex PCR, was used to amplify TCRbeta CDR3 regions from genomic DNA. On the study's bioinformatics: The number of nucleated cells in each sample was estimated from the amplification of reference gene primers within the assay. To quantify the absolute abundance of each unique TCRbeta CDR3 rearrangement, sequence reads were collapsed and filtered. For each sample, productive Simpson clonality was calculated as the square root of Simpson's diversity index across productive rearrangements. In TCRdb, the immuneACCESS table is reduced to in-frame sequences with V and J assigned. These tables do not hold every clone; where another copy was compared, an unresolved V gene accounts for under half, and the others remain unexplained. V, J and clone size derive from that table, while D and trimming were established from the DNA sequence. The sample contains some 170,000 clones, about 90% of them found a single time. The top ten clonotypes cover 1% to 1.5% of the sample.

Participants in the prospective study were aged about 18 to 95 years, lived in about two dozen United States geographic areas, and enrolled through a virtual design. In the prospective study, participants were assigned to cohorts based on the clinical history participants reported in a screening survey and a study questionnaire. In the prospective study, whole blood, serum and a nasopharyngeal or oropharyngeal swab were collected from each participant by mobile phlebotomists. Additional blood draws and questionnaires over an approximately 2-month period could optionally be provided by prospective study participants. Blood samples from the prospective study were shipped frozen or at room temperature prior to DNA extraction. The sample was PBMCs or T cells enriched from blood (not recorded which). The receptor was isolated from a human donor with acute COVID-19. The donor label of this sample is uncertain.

CDR3 loop: CASSDRGRGYTF. In nucleotide form, the sequence is TGCGCCAGCAGTGACAGGGGCCGCGGCTACACCTTC. The chain employs TRBV10-2 and TRBJ1-2; perhaps TRBD1 is the D gene, with 6 bases matching. A distance of 10 bases separates the germline ends of V and J, which lose 3 bases and 8 bases respectively. As encoded in the germline V gene, CDR1 is WSHSY while CDR2 is SAAADI. CDR3 length: 12 amino acids, cysteine to phenylalanine. Left in the record is the CDR3 DNA by itself, 36 bases read in frame from the first base.